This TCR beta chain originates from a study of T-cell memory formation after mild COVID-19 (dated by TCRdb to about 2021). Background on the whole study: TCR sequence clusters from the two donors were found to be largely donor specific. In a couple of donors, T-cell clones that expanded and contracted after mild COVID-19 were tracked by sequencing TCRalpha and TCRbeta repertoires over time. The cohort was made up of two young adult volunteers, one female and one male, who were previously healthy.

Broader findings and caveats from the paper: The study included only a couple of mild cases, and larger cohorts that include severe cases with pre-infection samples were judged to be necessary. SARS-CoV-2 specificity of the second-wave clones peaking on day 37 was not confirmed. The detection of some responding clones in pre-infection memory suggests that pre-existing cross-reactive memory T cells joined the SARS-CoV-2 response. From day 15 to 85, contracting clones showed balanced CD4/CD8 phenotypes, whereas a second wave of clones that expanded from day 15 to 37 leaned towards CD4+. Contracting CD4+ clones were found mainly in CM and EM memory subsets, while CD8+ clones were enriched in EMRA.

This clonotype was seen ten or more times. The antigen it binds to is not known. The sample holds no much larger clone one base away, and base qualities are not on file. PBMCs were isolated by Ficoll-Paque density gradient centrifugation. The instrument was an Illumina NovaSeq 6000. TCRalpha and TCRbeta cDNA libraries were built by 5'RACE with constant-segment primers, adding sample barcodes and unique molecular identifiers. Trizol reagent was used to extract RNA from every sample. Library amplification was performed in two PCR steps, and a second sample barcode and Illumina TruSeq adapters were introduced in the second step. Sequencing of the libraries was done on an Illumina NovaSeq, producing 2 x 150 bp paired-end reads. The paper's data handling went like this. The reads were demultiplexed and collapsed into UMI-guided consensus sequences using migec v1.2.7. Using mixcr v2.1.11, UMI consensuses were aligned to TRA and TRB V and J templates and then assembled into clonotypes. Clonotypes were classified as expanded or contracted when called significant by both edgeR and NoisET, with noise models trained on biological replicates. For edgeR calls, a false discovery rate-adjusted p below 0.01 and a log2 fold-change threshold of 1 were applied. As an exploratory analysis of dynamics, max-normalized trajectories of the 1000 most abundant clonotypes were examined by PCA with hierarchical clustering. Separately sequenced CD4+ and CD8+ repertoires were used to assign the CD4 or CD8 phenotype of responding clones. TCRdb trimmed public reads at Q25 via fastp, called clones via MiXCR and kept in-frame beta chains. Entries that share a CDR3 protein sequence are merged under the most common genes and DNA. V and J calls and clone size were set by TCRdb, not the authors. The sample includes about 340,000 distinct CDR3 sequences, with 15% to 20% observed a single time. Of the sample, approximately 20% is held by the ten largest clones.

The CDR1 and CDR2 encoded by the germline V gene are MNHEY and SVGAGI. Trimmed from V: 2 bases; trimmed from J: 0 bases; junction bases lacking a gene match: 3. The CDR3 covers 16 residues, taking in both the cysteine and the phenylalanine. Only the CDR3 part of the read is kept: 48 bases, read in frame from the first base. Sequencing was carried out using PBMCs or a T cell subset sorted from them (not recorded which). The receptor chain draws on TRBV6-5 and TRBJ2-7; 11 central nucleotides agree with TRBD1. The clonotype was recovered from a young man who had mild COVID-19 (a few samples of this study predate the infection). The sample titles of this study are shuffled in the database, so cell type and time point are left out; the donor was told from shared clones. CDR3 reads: CASSYGGTGGSYEQYF. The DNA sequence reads TGTGCCAGCAGTTACGGCGGGACAGGGGGCTCCTACGAGCAGTACTTC.